This is a list of T cell receptor beta chains from one sample in a study of T and B cells in COVID-19 patients. In TCRdb, the multiplex PCR reads were re-called with MiXCR into one record per CDR3 protein. The table includes thousands of distinct CDR3 sequences, about 20% detected once. The sample was blood. The receptors here all came from a human donor who had recovered from COVID-19. The conserved cysteine and the conserved F or W are not part of the CDR3 here.

V gene,CDR3 protein
TRBV6-6,ASSKTGGYTEAF
TRBV5-1,ASSLAGQGVKRNTEAF
TRBV10-3,AISRQDNEQF
TRBV5-1,ASSLVGLGVETQY
TRBV7-2,ASSLAGGTAYEQY
TRBV27,ASSLSGRTSYNEQF
TRBV5-1,ASSTLTGAYEQY
TRBV6-5,ASSFGQGKDTQY
TRBV12-3/TRBV12-4,ASSWNQNTEAF
TRBV11-2,ASSRDHSPLH
TRBV12-3/TRBV12-4,AYRWASYDELF
TRBV6-5,ASSYSREGGTSYPYEQY
TRBV19,ASSMGGGTGGKPQH
TRBV5-1,ASSAGTGAQMTQY
TRBV28,ASSRRGANSYEQY
TRBV13,ASSLTGGTEAF
TRBV6-1,ASSEYWTGGNSPLH
TRBV21-1,ASLGGNTIY
TRBV30,AWSTGQGVDTQY